The entry that follows covers one T cell receptor beta chain sequence. The antigen it recognizes is unknown. No clone much larger than this one lies a single base away; base qualities are absent. These data belong to a study of T cell repertoires in cytomegalovirus infection (dated by TCRdb to about 2019). Concerning the study at large: Donor HLA type was relevant to the analysis, as public TCR beta signatures indicated carriage of CMV infection together with the matching HLA type.

These reads were obtained on an Illumina HiSeq 1500. The public reads were quality trimmed at Q25 with fastp and then assembled into clones with MiXCR by TCRdb, keeping productive beta chains. Each record represents a unique CDR3 protein, reported with the most common genes and DNA among its rows. The sample records around 630,000 distinct CDR3 sequences, roughly 24% of which are singletons. Roughly 8% of the sample lies in the top ten. Study-wide conclusions, independent of this receptor: The ex vivo response was dominated by HLA-C-restricted CMV-specific TCR beta clonotypes, and the single most frequent clonotype in two of eight donors was supplied by these HLA-C-restricted clonotypes. In both this cohort and an independent cohort of 352 donors, the cumulative frequency of public TCR beta family members distinguished carriers of CMV infection plus the relevant HLA type.

Reading the germline V gene gives CDR1 MNHEY and CDR2 SVGEGT. Reading from cysteine to phenylalanine, the CDR3 counts 9 amino acids. The DNA shown is the 27-base CDR3, in frame from base 1. V is clipped by 11 bases and J by 8 bases, and the sequence between their germline boundaries is 7 bases long. The source of this sequence is a human donor in good health (CMV status not recorded). Some clones in this sample may be carry-over from other donors' samples. Sample: CD8+ T cells from PBMCs. Rearrangement joined TRBV6-2 or TRBV6-3 to TRBJ2-1; tentative D gene TRBD1, with 6 bases matching. The nucleotide sequence is TGTGCCGCAGGGGATGAGCAGTTCTTC. This is translated as CAAGDEQFF.